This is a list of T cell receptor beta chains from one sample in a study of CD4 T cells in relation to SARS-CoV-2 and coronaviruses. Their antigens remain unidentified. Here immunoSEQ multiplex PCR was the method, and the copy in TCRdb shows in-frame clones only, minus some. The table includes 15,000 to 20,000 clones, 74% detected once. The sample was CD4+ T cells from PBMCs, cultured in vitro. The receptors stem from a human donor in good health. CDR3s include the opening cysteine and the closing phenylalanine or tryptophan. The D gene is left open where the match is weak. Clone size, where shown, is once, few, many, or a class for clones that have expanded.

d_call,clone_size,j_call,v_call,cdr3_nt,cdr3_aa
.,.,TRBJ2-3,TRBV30,TGTGCCTGGAGTTGGTTTGACAGGTTGAAAGGCGGGGGGCAGTATTTT,CAWSWFDRLKGGGQYF
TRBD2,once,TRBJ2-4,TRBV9,TGTGCCAGCAGTGCCACTAGCGGGAGTGAAGTCATTCAGTACTTC,CASSATSGSEVIQYF
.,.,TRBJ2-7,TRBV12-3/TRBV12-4,TGTGCCAGCACTTACGCAGTGACAGAAGAGCAGTACTTC,CASTYAVTEEQYF
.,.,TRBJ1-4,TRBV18,TGTGCCAGCTCACCACTCGGACAGTTTGGTAATGAAAAACTGTTTTTT,CASSPLGQFGNEKLFF
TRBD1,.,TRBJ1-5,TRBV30,TGTGCCTGGTCTTCCGCAGGGGGCTATAGCAATCAGCCCCAGCATTTT,CAWSSAGGYSNQPQHF
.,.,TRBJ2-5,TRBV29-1,TGCAGCGTTGCTCACGGGGGCAACCAGGAGACCCAGTACTTC,CSVAHGGNQETQYF
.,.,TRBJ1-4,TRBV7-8,TGTGCCAGCAGCTTAGAGGGGGGAACTAATGAAAAACTGTTTTTT,CASSLEGGTNEKLFF
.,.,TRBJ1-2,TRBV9,TGTGCCAGCAGCGCTAACTATGGCTACACCTTC,CASSANYGYTF
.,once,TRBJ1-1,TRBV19,TGTGCCAGTAGTCCCTCGACCGAGAACACTGAAGCTTTCTTT,CASSPSTENTEAFF
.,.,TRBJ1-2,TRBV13,TGTGCCAGCAGCTTAGAGGTATCGGCGGGGGCCAAACGTGGCTACACCTTC,CASSLEVSAGAKRGYTF
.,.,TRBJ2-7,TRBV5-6,TGTGCCAGCAGCTCATTTGCGGGGAAGTCTGCCCACGAGCAGTACTTC,CASSSFAGKSAHEQYF
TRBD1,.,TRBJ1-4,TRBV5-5,TGTGCCAGCAGCTTGGGTGGGACAGGGGTTGAAAAACTGTTTTTT,CASSLGGTGVEKLFF
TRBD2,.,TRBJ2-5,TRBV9,TGTGCCAGCAGCGTAGGGGGACTAGCGGGAAAGACCCAGTACTTC,CASSVGGLAGKTQYF
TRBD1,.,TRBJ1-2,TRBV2,TGTGCCAGCAGTGATGGGACAGGGGAATTCTATGGCTACACCTTC,CASSDGTGEFYGYTF
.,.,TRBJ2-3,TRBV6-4,TGTGCCAGCAGCGAGACAGGGTTGCGGGGAGATACGCAGTATTTT,CASSETGLRGDTQYF
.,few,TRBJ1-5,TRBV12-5,TGTGCTAGTGGTTACCAGCCAGGCTTCTATAGCAATCAGCCCCAGCATTTT,CASGYQPGFYSNQPQHF
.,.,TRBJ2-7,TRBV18,TGTGCCAGCTCACCAAGAGGGGGGGGTGCCTACGAGCAGTACTTC,CASSPRGGGAYEQYF
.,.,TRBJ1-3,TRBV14,TGTGCCAGCAGCCGGGACACGGGAAACACCATATATTTT,CASSRDTGNTIYF
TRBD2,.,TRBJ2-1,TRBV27,TGTGCCAGCAGTTTAGCCCTAAGCGGGAGATACTACAATGAGCAGTTCTTC,CASSLALSGRYYNEQFF
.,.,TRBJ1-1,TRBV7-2,TGTGCCAGCAGCTATATGGGGGTACCCACTGAAGCTTTCTTT,CASSYMGVPTEAFF
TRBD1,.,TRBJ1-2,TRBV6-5,TGTGCCAGCAGCCAGGACAGGGCGCATGGCTACACCTTC,CASSQDRAHGYTF
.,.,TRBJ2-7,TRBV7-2,TGTGCCAGCAGCTTGACTAGCTCCTACGAGCAGTACTTC,CASSLTSSYEQYF
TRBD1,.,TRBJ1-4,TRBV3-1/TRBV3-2,TGTGCCAGCAGCCAAACCGGGACAGGGAATGAAAAACTGTTTTTT,CASSQTGTGNEKLFF
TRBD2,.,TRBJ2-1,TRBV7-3,TGTGCCAGCAGCCCGGGGGGTGAGCAGTTCTTC,CASSPGGEQFF
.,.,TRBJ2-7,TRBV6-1,TGTGCCAGCAGTGAAGCCGACCTGGCCGGAAACGAGCAGTACTTC,CASSEADLAGNEQYF
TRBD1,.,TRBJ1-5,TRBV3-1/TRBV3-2,TGTGCCAGCAGCCAAGGTCCGGACAGGGGTCAGCCCCAGCATTTT,CASSQGPDRGQPQHF
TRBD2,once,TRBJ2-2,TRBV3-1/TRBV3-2,TGTGCCAGCAGCCCCTTGACTAGCGGGAGTGGCACCGGGGAGCTGTTTTTT,CASSPLTSGSGTGELFF
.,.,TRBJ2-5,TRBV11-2,TGTGCCAGCAGCTCCCGGCAGGCAGGGTGGGAAGAGACCCAGTACTTC,CASSSRQAGWEETQYF
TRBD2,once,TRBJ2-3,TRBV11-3,TGTGCTTCAGCTGGGCCGGGGGGGGCATTAGATACGCAGTATTTT,CASAGPGGALDTQYF
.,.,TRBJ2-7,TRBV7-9,TGTGCCAGCAGCTCACGGCGCCTGGCAGGGAGGATGTACGAGCAGTACTTC,CASSSRRLAGRMYEQYF
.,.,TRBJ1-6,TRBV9,TGTGCCAGCAGCGTAGATAATTCACCCCTCCACTTT,CASSVDNSPLHF
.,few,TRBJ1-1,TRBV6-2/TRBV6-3,TGTGCCAGCAGTAAAACCCTCAGGGCTGAAGCTTTCTTT,CASSKTLRAEAFF
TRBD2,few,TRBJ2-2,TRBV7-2,TGTGCCAGCAGCCTGACTAGCGGGTCCGGGGAGCTGTTTTTT,CASSLTSGSGELFF
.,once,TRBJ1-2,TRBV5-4,TGTGCCAGCAGCCCCGAAGGCAGGGTTGGCTATGGCTACACCTTC,CASSPEGRVGYGYTF
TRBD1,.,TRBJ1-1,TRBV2,TGTGCCAGCAGTCCACAGGGGGAGTACACTGAAGCTTTCTTT,CASSPQGEYTEAFF
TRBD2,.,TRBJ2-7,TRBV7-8,TGTGCCAGCAGCTTAGGGTTGGGCGGGAGAGCGTACGAGCAGTACTTC,CASSLGLGGRAYEQYF
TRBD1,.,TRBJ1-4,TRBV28,TGTGCCAGCAGCCCGGGACAGGCCAATGAAAAACTGTTTTTT,CASSPGQANEKLFF
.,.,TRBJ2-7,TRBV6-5,TGTGCCAGCAGTTACTCCTACAGGGGGGGCGACGAGCAGTACTTC,CASSYSYRGGDEQYF
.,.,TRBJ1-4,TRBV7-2,TGTGCCAGCAGCTTAGGGACAAACCCCGAAAAACTGTTTTTT,CASSLGTNPEKLFF
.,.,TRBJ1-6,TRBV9,TGTGCCAGCAGCGTTGGGACTGGGGGCTCCTATAATTCACCCCTCCACTTT,CASSVGTGGSYNSPLHF
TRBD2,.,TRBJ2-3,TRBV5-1,TGCGCCAGCAGCTTCCTAGCGGGGACTAGCACAGATACGCAGTATTTT,CASSFLAGTSTDTQYF
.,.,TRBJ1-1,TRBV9,TGTGCCAGCAGCGTAGTTCCAAGCTTGAACACTGAAGCTTTCTTT,CASSVVPSLNTEAFF
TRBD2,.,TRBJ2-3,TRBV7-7,TGTGCCAGCAGCTTGACCGGGACTAGCGGCACAGATACGCAGTATTTT,CASSLTGTSGTDTQYF
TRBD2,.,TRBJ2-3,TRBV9,TGTGCCAGCAGCGTAGGATGGGGACTAGCGGGAGAGATTTCAGATACGCAGTATTTT,CASSVGWGLAGEISDTQYF
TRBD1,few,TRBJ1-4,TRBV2,TGTGCCAGCAGGGAACAGGGGGCGCCTAATGAAAAACTGTTTTTT,CASREQGAPNEKLFF
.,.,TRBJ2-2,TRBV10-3,TGTGCCATCAGTGACCAAGGTCGCGGGACCGGGGAGCTGTTTTTT,CAISDQGRGTGELFF
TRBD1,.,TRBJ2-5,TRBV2,TGTGCCAGCAGAGGACAGGGGGCGACCCAAGAGACCCAGTACTTC,CASRGQGATQETQYF
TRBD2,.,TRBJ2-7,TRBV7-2,TGTGCCAGCAGCTTGACTAGCGGGGGGACCTACGAGCAGTACTTC,CASSLTSGGTYEQYF
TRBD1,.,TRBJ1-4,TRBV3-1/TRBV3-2,TGTGCCAGCAGCCAAGAGGACAGGGGGTATGAAAAACTGTTTTTT,CASSQEDRGYEKLFF
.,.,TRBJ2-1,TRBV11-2,TGTGCCAGCAGCCAAAGGGGCCCCCTACTAGGTGTGTTTGAGCAGTTCTTC,CASSQRGPLLGVFEQFF